Following are 28 T cell receptor beta chains from one sample sequenced in a study of cytomegalovirus exposure and HLA in healthy donors. This PCR relied on a set of 60 Vbeta primers and 13 Jbeta primers. Clones were read by immunoSEQ multiplex PCR, and TCRdb kept only the in-frame ones, dropping some. The sample lists some 220,000 clones, around 80% occurring once. The material sequenced was PBMCs. The receptor source for this set is a middle-aged woman in good health and CMV-seronegative.

CDR3 DNA: TGTGCCAGCAGCTGGCGAGATGACAGCCAGAACACTGAAGCTTTCTTT. Its translation is CASSWRDDSQNTEAFF. V gene TRBV7-9 combines with J gene TRBJ1-1; tentatively, D is TRBD1 (5 bases). Germline CDR1 SEHNR, CDR2 FQNEAQ (reference sequence). V was clipped by 4 bases and J by 1 base, with 16 bases between them. The CDR3 is 16 residues long.

This clone has a single count. The junction departs from the called germline gene at one end, perhaps through a read error. Other nucleotide sequences from this sample produce the same CDR3. The rearrangement uses TRBV7-6 and TRBJ1-1; 10 bases align to TRBD1. This CDR3 is 17 amino acids long. Per the germline V gene, CDR1 is SGHVS and CDR2 is FNYEAQ. CDR3 sequence reads: CASSLGVRDRGHTEAFF. As DNA, the CDR3 is TGTGCCAGCAGCTTAGGGGTCCGGGACAGGGGTCACACTGAGGCTTTCTTT. Full variable domain (rest looked up from reference TRBV7-6 and TRBJ1-1): GAGVSQSPRYKVTKRGQDVALRCDPISGHVSLYWYRQALGQGPEFLTYFNYEAQQDKSGLPNDRFSAERPEGSISTLTIQRTEQRDSAMYRCASSLGVRDRGHTEAFFGQGTRLTVV.

This clone was seen once. The genes are TRBV30 and TRBJ1-1; maybe TRBD1 (6 bases). From germline, CDR1 is GTSNPN and CDR2 SVGIG (reference sequence). CDR3 length: 17 amino acids. Trimming cost V 4 bases and J 0 bases, with 21 bases left between them. The CDR3 bases are TGTGCCTGGAAGGGGGTCGGGTCGCCGGGGATGAACACTGAAGCTTTCTTT. The encoded protein is CAWKGVGSPGMNTEAFF.

The chain recombines TRBV9 with TRBJ1-1; D is unclear. V was trimmed by 3 bases and J by 3 bases, leaving 9 bases between them. The CDR3 has 13 residues. Germline CDR1 is SGDLS and CDR2 is YYNGEE. This CDR3 is CASSAQVHTEAFF. The CDR3 coding sequence is TGTGCCAGCAGCGCCCAGGTACACACTGAAGCTTTCTTT.

This chain joins TRBV6-5 and TRBJ2-2; a weak D match, TRBD2 (5 bases). This CDR3 is built from 14 residues. The germline V gene has CDR1 MNHEY and CDR2 SVGAGI. V shed 5 bases and J shed 7 bases, with 14 bases lying between them. The CDR3, as DNA: TGTGCCAGCAGTCGCGGACTTGCGGGCGGGGAGCTGTTTTTT. This translates into CASSRGLAGGELFF.

The V gene is TRBV29-1, the J gene TRBJ1-1, with TRBD1 identical over 7 bases. CDR3 length: 13 residues. From germline, CDR1 is SQVTM and CDR2 ANQGSEA. The ends lost 5 bases at V and 4 bases at J; junction bases unmatched: 7. The CDR3 spells CSVSRGQGTEAFF. The CDR3 bases are TGCAGCGTTTCAAGGGGGCAGGGCACTGAAGCTTTCTTT.

The chain employs TRBV11-2 and TRBJ2-7, with D maybe TRBD1 (7 bases). This CDR3 is built from 16 residues. CDR1 SGHAT and CDR2 FQNNGV come from the germline V gene. V dropped 5 bases and J dropped 1 base, with 18 bases sitting between them. The CDR3 DNA reads as TGTGCCAGCAGCACGTGGAGGGGGCCCGCTTCCTACGAGCAGTACTTC. It translates to CASSTWRGPASYEQYF.

The chain carries TRBV5-8 and TRBJ2-3, with TRBD1 matching 10 bases. This CDR3 contains 16 residues. Germline V CDR1 and CDR2: SGHTS, YDEGEE. J lost 1 base, V lost 4 bases, and 6 bases had no gene match. CDR3 bases: TGTGCCAGCAGCCCTCGGGGGACAGGGGGCACAGATACGCAGTATTTT. Protein: CASSPRGTGGTDTQYF.

J is TRBJ1-1 and V is TRBV5-1, with D perhaps TRBD1 (6 bases). The CDR3 contains 14 residues. Germline V gives CDR1 SGHRS, CDR2 YFSETQ. With 2 bases removed from V and 3 bases from J, the gap between germline ends came to 11 bases. The CDR3 DNA follows: TGCGCCAGCAGCTTTGTACAGGGAGACACTGAAGCTTTCTTT. As protein: CASSFVQGDTEAFF.

The genes are TRBV14 and TRBJ2-1; 10 nucleotides line up with TRBD2. Trimming cost V 3 bases and J 10 bases; bases outside gene matches: 3. The germline gives CDR1 SGHDN, CDR2 FVKESK. CDR3 length equals 13 residues. The CDR3 DNA reads TGTGCCAGCAGCCAGGGACTAGCGACGGAGCAGTTCTTC. Amino acid sequence: CASSQGLATEQFF.

The J gene is TRBJ2-2, the V gene TRBV4-1; D unresolved. CDR3 length: 15 amino acids. Germline V gives CDR1 MGHRA, CDR2 YSYEKL. The V end lost 0 bases, the J end lost 6 bases, and 11 bases lay between the germline ends. DNA of the CDR3: TGCGCCAGCAGCCAAGATTCACCCAGGTCCGGGGAGCTGTTTTTT. It is translated as CASSQDSPRSGELFF.

This rearrangement joins TRBV11-2 to TRBJ1-1; D gene unclear. With 5 bases removed from V and 4 bases from J, the gap between germline ends came to 8 bases. Germline CDR1 SGHAT, CDR2 FQNNGV. This CDR3 region has 12 residues. CDR3 sequence: CASSPAGTEAFF. Here the CDR3 DNA reads TGTGCCAGCAGCCCAGCGGGCACTGAAGCTTTCTTT.

The chain uses TRBV4-1 and TRBJ1-1, with D uncertain. V lost 0 bases and J 5 bases, leaving 13 bases between the germline ends. The CDR3 sequence is 15 residues long. Germline CDR1 and CDR2: MGHRA and YSYEKL. CDR3 DNA: TGCGCCAGCAGCCAAGATCGATCGCGGGGAACTGAAGCTTTCTTT. Residues: CASSQDRSRGTEAFF.

The rearrangement uses TRBV18 and TRBJ1-6, with 7 bases fitting TRBD1. V trimming: 3 bases; J trimming: 7 bases; junction bases outside the gene matches: 3. Germline V gene lookup returns CDR1 KGHSH and CDR2 LQKENI. The CDR3 is made up of 14 amino acids. The CDR3 protein is CASSPGQTNSPLHF. The CDR3 DNA is TGTGCCAGCTCACCGGGACAGACAAATTCACCCCTCCACTTT.

There are a few counts of this clone. The rearrangement joins TRBV7-9 to TRBJ1-4; D may be TRBD1 (5 bases). Looked up from germline, CDR1 is SEHNR and CDR2 is FQNEAQ (reference sequence). V was clipped by 4 bases and J by 4 bases, with 13 bases between them. This CDR3 is built from 15 residues. The CDR3 region is CASSWAGRDNEKLFF. The CDR3 DNA sequence: TGTGCCAGCAGCTGGGCGGGACGGGATAATGAAAAACTGTTTTTT.

The rearrangement uses TRBV6-5 and TRBJ1-6; maybe TRBD1 (6 bases). Germline V gene sequence: CDR1 MNHEY, CDR2 SVGAGI. Trimming took 6 bases from V and 3 from J, leaving 12 bases between them. This CDR3 spans 15 amino acids. The CDR3 region has the DNA TGTGCCAGCAGCACTACAGGGAGCTATAATTCACCCCTCCACTTT. Protein sequence: CASSTTGSYNSPLHF.

The V call is TRBV9, the J call TRBJ2-1, with D possibly TRBD1 on 5 matching bases. Germline V gives CDR1 SGDLS, CDR2 YYNGEE. The CDR3 contains 17 residues. The V gene lost 3 bases and the J gene lost 1 base, with 17 bases spanning the gap. CDR3 DNA: TGTGCCAGCAGCGCCGATCCTCTGGCAGGGTCCTACAATGAGCAGTTCTTC. This gives the protein CASSADPLAGSYNEQFF.

The V and J genes are TRBV13 and TRBJ2-2, with D perhaps matching TRBD2 (5 bases). V dropped 4 bases and J dropped 4 bases, with 16 bases sitting between them. Germline CDR1 reads PRHDT; CDR2 reads FYEKMQ (reference sequence). The CDR3 length is 16 residues. For the CDR3, the DNA is TGTGCCAGCAGCTCTAAATCGTGGGAGAGCACCGGGGAGCTGTTTTTT. Protein product: CASSSKSWESTGELFF.

The V and J genes are TRBV5-6 and TRBJ1-6, with unresolved D. The CDR3 is 15 residues long. The V gene's germline CDR1 is SGHDT and CDR2 YYEEEE. The germline V and J ends were trimmed by 2 bases and 0 bases, with 6 bases remaining between them. CDR3 sequence: CASSFGSSYNSPLHF. The CDR3 DNA reads TGTGCCAGCAGCTTCGGGAGCTCCTATAATTCACCCCTCCACTTT.

Points on this clone: The CDR3 carries no conserved terminal phenylalanine or tryptophan, so it likely arises from a read error. V is TRBV15 and J is TRBJ1-5; 8 nucleotides match TRBD1. Trimming cost V 5 bases and J 2 bases; bases outside gene matches: 5. Germline CDR1 reads LNHNV; CDR2 reads YYDKDF (reference sequence). This CDR3 is 15 amino acids long. The CDR3 region has the DNA TGTGCCACCAGCCCCGACAGGGGTGGCAATCAGCCCCAGCATTCT. Its translation is CATSPDRGGNQPQHS.

This clone was picked up a small number of times. The rearrangement links TRBV6-1 to TRBJ2-4; TRBD1 is a possible D gene (6 bases). V lost 1 base, J lost 7 bases, and 11 bases lay in between. Looked up from germline, CDR1 is MNHNS and CDR2 is SASEGT. The CDR3 is 14 amino acids. This CDR3 reads CASSEGVRGNIQYF. The CDR3 bases are TGTGCCAGCAGTGAAGGGGTAAGGGGGAACATTCAGTACTTC.

The chain is built from TRBV5-6 and TRBJ1-1; 7 positions agree with TRBD1. V lost 2 bases, J lost 7 bases, and 8 bases stayed unmatched. The germline CDR1 and CDR2 sequences are SGHDT and YYEEEE. The CDR3 is made up of 14 amino acids. CDR3 in DNA: TGTGCCAGCAGCTTAGGGGGCAGGGGCCTTGAAGCTTTCTTT. It yields the protein CASSLGGRGLEAFF.

The table lists this clone with a count of one. The chain employs TRBV6-1 and TRBJ2-3, with a tentative D call TRBD2 (6 bases). V dropped 4 bases and J dropped 0 bases, with 11 bases sitting between them. Looked up from germline, CDR1 is MNHNS and CDR2 is SASEGT. The CDR3 is 15 amino acids. The CDR3 DNA reads as TGTGCCAGCAGTGGGGAGGTCCCTAGCACAGATACGCAGTATTTT. It codes for CASSGEVPSTDTQYF.

V gene TRBV29-1 combines with J gene TRBJ2-1; possible D gene TRBD1, 5 bases. Trimming took off 2 bases at V and 9 bases at J, with 26 bases between the two ends. The CDR3 has 17 residues. Per the germline V gene, CDR1 is SQVTM and CDR2 is ANQGSEA. The CDR3 reads CSVELGLGRNNIGEQFF. The CDR3 DNA reads TGCAGCGTTGAATTGGGGCTGGGCAGGAACAACATAGGTGAGCAGTTCTTC.

The chain couples TRBV11-2 to TRBJ1-1; D remains unclear. The V end was cut by 2 bases, the J end by 1 base, with 14 bases between. Germline V gene lookup returns CDR1 SGHAT and CDR2 FQNNGV. The CDR3 loop spans 16 amino acids. The CDR3 nucleotides are TGTGCCAGCAGCTTATACGCAGGAGGGAGGAACACTGAAGCTTTCTTT. Translation gives CASSLYAGGRNTEAFF.

The chain joins TRBV5-1 to TRBJ2-6, with D possibly TRBD2 on 6 matching bases. Germline V CDR1 and CDR2: SGHRS, YFSETQ. CDR3 length: 17 residues. The V end lost 4 bases, the J end lost 0 bases, and 14 bases lay between the germline ends. The CDR3: CASSATEGFSGANVLTF. CDR3 sequence (DNA): TGCGCCAGCAGCGCCACGGAGGGTTTCTCTGGGGCCAACGTCCTGACTTTC.

V gene TRBV19 combines with J gene TRBJ2-7; perhaps TRBD2 as D (5 bases). Germline V gene lookup returns CDR1 LNHDA and CDR2 SQIVND (reference sequence). The CDR3 runs 13 residues. The V gene lost 1 base and the J gene lost 3 bases, with 7 bases spanning the gap. CDR3 amino acids: CASSIGEGYEQYF. Here the CDR3 DNA reads TGTGCCAGTAGTATAGGAGAGGGCTACGAGCAGTACTTC.

The rearrangement joins TRBV5-4 to TRBJ2-5, with TRBD2 matching 10 bases. This CDR3 spans 15 amino acids. From germline, CDR1 is SGHNT and CDR2 YYREEE (reference sequence). The ends lost 4 bases at V and 5 bases at J; junction bases unmatched: 8. The CDR3: CASSQERGGLETQYF. As DNA, the CDR3 is TGTGCCAGCAGCCAAGAGCGGGGGGGATTGGAGACCCAGTACTTC.